This T cell receptor (beta chain) comes out of a study of PD-1 blockade in mismatch repair-deficient tumors. General study results and limits: After pembrolizumab, tumor-resident clones rose rapidly, then generally contracted before radiologic responses.

Every patient had mismatch repair deficiency by PCR or immunohistochemistry. A few pembrolizumab responders had their TCRs sequenced. CDR3 length: 16 residues. Germline V gene data show CDR1 as SGHDN and CDR2 as FVKESK. Unmatched junction bases numbered 8, after V lost 0 bases and J lost 3 bases. As for this clone: Antigen: not known.

TCRdb's copy holds only in-frame clones and misses some; the assay was immunoSEQ multiplex PCR. Of about 110,000 clones in the sample, about 83% were seen once. This chain uses TRBV14 with TRBJ2-7, with 7 bases matching TRBD1. This material consisted of peripheral blood, taken about 13 months after starting pembrolizumab. This clonotype originated in an adult with mismatch repair-deficient cancer. In DNA, the CDR3 is TGTGCCAGCAGCCAAGATGCCCTGACAGGGAACTACGAGCAGTACTTC. Its translation: CASSQDALTGNYEQYF.